This entry concerns a single T cell receptor beta chain. In the authors' methods: Reference gene primer amplification yielded estimated nucleated cell counts. TCRdb keeps only in-frame clones here, not all; method: immunoSEQ multiplex PCR. V and J calls and clone size are as listed in that table; D and trimming were resolved from the DNA. This table holds about 200,000 clones, 70% to 90% found once. The sample is drawn from a study of blood T cell repertoires in COVID-19. For the study at large: The study drew acute and convalescent COVID-19 samples from the United States, Italy and Spain. PBMCs, B-cell-depleted T cells, or T cells were the source of the cDNA or gDNA that made up the material.

With 7 bases removed from V and 6 bases from J, the gap between germline ends came to 16 bases. The CDR3 loop spans 13 amino acids. Germline V gives CDR1 ENHRY, CDR2 SYGVKD. This sequence joins TRBV10-3 and TRBJ2-7; TRBD1 is a possible D gene (5 bases). Specimen: peripheral blood. This TCR was sampled from a woman of 80 years or more with acute or convalescent COVID-19. The CDR3 DNA follows: TGTGCCATCAATACGATAGGGGTCCGCGAGCAGTACTTC. Translated: CAINTIGVREQYF.